The rows below give T cell receptor beta chains drawn from one sample of a study of T cell responses to AZD1222 COVID-19 vaccine. Assay used: immunoSEQ multiplex PCR; TCRdb lists only in-frame clones, some missing. The table lists about 150,000 clones, 90% of them singletons. The sample here was peripheral blood, taken 28 days after the second AZD1222 dose. The receptors come from an adult who received the AZD1222 COVID-19 vaccine. CDR3s include the opening cysteine and the closing phenylalanine or tryptophan. A D gene is named only where the DNA matches it firmly. Size tells how often a clone was seen (once, few, many) or the class of an expanded clone, and some rows leave it out.

TRBD1,TRBV12-3/TRBV12-4,-,TRBJ2-7,TGTGCCAGCGGACAGGGGCGCTCCTACGAGCAGTACTTC,CASGQGRSYEQYF
TRBD1,TRBV29-1,-,TRBJ1-2,TGCAGCGTTGATGGGGCCTCCTTCGGGACAGAGGTCTATGGCTACACCTTC,CSVDGASFGTEVYGYTF
TRBD2,TRBV24-1,-,TRBJ2-5,TGTGCCACCAGTGGGCTAGCGGGACAGCAAGAGACCCAGTACTTC,CATSGLAGQQETQYF
TRBD1,TRBV5-6,few,TRBJ1-3,TGTGCCAGCAGCTTGGGGACAGGTTATCGAAACACCATATATTTT,CASSLGTGYRNTIYF
TRBD1,TRBV6-6,-,TRBJ1-3,TGTGCCAGCAGTTTGGGACAGGGGCGAGGAAACACCATATATTTT,CASSLGQGRGNTIYF
TRBD1,TRBV9,-,TRBJ1-1,TGTGCCAGCAGCGCCCAGACAGGGGGGAACACTGAAGCTTTCTTT,CASSAQTGGNTEAFF
TRBD2,TRBV7-7,-,TRBJ2-5,TGTGCCAGCAGCCCGGGACTAGCGGGAGTTCAAGAGACCCAGTACTTC,CASSPGLAGVQETQYF
TRBD1,TRBV10-3,-,TRBJ1-1,TGTGCCATCAGTGTCGCTCCAGGGGGCACTGAAGCTTTCTTT,CAISVAPGGTEAFF
-,TRBV25-1,-,TRBJ1-1,TGTGCCAGCAGTGAAACAGGGCCTGAAGCTTTCTTT,CASSETGPEAFF
-,TRBV29-1,-,TRBJ1-3,TGCAGCGTTCGACAGACCCTCTCTGGAAACACCATATATTTT,CSVRQTLSGNTIYF
-,TRBV12-3/TRBV12-4,-,TRBJ1-1,TGTGCCAGCAGTTCAACGGGGAGGACTGAAGCTTTCTTT,CASSSTGRTEAFF
-,TRBV4-2,-,TRBJ1-4,TGTGCCAGCAGCCAAGAGTATGGGGCGGGGATTGAAAAACTGTTTTTT,CASSQEYGAGIEKLFF
-,TRBV19,-,TRBJ1-5,TGTGCCAGTAGTATTTGGGACGCCGATCAGCCCCAGCATTTT,CASSIWDADQPQHF
-,TRBV29-1,-,TRBJ1-3,TGCAGCGCAGCCCAGAGCTCTGGAAACACCATATATTTT,CSAAQSSGNTIYF
TRBD1,TRBV15,-,TRBJ2-7,TGTGCCACCAGCAGAACAGGGGGGCTCTATGACGAGCAGTACTTC,CATSRTGGLYDEQYF
TRBD2,TRBV7-2,-,TRBJ2-1,TGTGCCAGCAGCCCGACCGGGACTAGTAACAATGAGCAGTTCTTC,CASSPTGTSNNEQFF
-,TRBV11-2,once,TRBJ2-7,TGTGCCAGCAGCAGGACAGCGGCCTACGAGCAGTACTTC,CASSRTAAYEQYF
-,TRBV18,once,TRBJ2-3,TGTGCCAGCTCACCACAGGAGATCACAGATACGCAGTATTTT,CASSPQEITDTQYF
TRBD1,TRBV6-5,-,TRBJ1-2,TGTGCCAGCGGGGGGACAGGGTCAGACTATGGCTACACCTTC,CASGGTGSDYGYTF
-,TRBV12-5,-,TRBJ1-1,TGTGCTAGTGGTAAGACCCTCGCCAGATGGAACACTGAAGCTTTCTTT,CASGKTLARWNTEAFF
-,TRBV12-5,-,TRBJ1-1,TGTGCTAGTGTACGGGGATACACTGAAGCTTTCTTT,CASVRGYTEAFF
-,TRBV5-6,-,TRBJ1-5,TGTGCCAGCAGCTTACAGGGAGGCAATCAGCCCCAGCATTTT,CASSLQGGNQPQHF
TRBD2,TRBV5-5,-,TRBJ2-3,TGTGCCAGCGGGGGACTAGTCACAGATACGCAGTATTTT,CASGGLVTDTQYF
TRBD1,TRBV27,-,TRBJ2-1,TGTGCCAGCAGCTGGGACAGCTACAATGAGCAGTTCTTC,CASSWDSYNEQFF
-,TRBV11-2,-,TRBJ1-1,TGTGCCAGCAGCTCCGATACCGTGTACACTGAAGCTTTCTTT,CASSSDTVYTEAFF
TRBD1,TRBV7-9,-,TRBJ1-1,TGTGCCAGCAGCCCGCACACAGGGGAGAACACTGAAGCTTTCTTT,CASSPHTGENTEAFF